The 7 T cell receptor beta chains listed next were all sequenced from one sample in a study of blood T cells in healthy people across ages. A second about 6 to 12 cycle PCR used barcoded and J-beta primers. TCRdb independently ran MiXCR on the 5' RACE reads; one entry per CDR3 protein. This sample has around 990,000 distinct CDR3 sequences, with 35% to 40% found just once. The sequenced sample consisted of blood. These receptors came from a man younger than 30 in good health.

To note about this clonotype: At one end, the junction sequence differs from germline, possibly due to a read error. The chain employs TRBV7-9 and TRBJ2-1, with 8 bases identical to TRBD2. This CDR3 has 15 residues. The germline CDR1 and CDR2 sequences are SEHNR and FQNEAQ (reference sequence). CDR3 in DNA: TGTGCCAGCAGCTCCACTAGCGGTCCCTACGATGAGCAGTTCTTC. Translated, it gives CASSSTSGPYDEQFF.

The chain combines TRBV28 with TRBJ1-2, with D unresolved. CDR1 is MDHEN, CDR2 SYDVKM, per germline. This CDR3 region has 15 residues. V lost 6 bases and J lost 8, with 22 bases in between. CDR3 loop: CASSQPAEGFDGYTF. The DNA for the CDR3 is TGTGCCAGCAGCCAACCCGCCGAGGGTTTTGACGGCTACACCTTC.

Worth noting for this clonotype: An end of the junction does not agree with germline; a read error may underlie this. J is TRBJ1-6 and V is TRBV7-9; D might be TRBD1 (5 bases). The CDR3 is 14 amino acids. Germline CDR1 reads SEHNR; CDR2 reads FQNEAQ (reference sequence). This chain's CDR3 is CASSFYGTESLLHF. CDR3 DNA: TGTGCCAGCAGCTTCTACGGGACTGAGTCACTCCTCCACTTT.

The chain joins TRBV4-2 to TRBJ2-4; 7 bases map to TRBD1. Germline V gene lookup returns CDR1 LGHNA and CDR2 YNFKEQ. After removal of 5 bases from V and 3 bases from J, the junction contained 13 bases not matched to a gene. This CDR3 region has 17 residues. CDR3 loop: CASSKGTAPEGKNIQYF. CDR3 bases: TGTGCCAGCAGCAAGGGGACAGCCCCAGAGGGCAAAAACATTCAGTACTTC.

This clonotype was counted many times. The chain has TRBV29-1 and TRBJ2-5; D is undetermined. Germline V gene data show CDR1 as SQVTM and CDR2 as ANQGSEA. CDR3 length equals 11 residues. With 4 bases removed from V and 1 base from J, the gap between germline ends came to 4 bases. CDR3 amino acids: CSVVPQETQYF. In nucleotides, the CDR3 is TGCAGCGTTGTTCCCCAAGAGACCCAGTACTTC.

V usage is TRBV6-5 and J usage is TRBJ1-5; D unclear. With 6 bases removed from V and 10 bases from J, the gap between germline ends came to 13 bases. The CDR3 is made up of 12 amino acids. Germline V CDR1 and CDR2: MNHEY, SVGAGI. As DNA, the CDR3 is TGTGCCAGCAGCTCCATGGGTGAACCCCAGCATTTT. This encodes CASSSMGEPQHF.

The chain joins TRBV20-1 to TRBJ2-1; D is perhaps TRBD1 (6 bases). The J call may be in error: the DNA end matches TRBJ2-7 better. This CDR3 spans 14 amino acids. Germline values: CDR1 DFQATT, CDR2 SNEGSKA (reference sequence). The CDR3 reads CSASGQSLYNEQYF. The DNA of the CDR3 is TGCAGTGCTAGTGGACAGTCGCTTTACAATGAGCAGTACTTC.